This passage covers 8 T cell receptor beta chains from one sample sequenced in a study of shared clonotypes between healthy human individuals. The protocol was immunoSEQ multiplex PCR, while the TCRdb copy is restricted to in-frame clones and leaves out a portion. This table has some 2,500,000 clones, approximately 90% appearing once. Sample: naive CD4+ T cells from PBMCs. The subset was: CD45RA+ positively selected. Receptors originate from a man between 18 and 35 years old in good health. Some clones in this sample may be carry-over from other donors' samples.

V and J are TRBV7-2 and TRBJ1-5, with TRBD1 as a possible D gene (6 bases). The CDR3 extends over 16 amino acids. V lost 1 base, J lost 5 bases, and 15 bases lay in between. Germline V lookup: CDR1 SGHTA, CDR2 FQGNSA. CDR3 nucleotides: TGTGCCAGCAGCTTAGTGGGGGGGGCATTAGATCAGCCCCAGCATTTT. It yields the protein CASSLVGGALDQPQHF.

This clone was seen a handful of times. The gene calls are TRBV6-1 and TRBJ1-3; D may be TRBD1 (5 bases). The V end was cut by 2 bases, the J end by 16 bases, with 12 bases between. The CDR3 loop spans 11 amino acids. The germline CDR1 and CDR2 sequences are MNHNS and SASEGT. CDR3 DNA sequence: TGTGCCAGCAGTGAATGGCCCAAGGGGTATTTT. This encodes CASSEWPKGYF.

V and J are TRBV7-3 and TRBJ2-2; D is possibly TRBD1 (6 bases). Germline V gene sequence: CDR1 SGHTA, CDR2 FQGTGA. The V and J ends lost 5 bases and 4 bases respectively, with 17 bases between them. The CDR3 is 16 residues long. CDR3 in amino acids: CASSRDRTTGTGELFF. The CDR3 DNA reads TGTGCCAGCAGCCGCGACAGGACCACGGGCACCGGGGAGCTGTTTTTT.

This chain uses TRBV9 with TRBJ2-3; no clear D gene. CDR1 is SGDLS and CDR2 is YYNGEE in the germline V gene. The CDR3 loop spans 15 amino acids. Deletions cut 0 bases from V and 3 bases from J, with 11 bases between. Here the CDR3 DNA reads TGTGCCAGCAGCGTAGCTTTGGATTGGACAGATACGCAGTATTTT. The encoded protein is CASSVALDWTDTQYF.

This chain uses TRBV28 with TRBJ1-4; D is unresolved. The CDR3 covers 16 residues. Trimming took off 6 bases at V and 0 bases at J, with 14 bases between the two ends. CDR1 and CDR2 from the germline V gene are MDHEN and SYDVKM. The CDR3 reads CASRDLGSATNEKLFF. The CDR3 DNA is TGTGCCAGCAGAGATTTAGGGAGTGCAACTAATGAAAAACTGTTTTTT. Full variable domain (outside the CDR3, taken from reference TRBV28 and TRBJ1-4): DVKVTQSSRYLVKRTGEKVFLECVQDMDHENMFWYRQDPGLGLRLIYFSYDVKMKEKGDIPEGYSVSREKKERFSLILESASTNQTSMYLCASRDLGSATNEKLFFGSGTQLSVL.

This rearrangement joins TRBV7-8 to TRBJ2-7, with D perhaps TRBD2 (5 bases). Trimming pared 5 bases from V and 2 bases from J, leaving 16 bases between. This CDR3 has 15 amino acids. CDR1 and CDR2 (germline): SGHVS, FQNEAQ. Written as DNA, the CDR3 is TGTGCCAGCAGCGCACTAGGGAAACACGCCTACGAGCAGTACTTC. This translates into CASSALGKHAYEQYF.

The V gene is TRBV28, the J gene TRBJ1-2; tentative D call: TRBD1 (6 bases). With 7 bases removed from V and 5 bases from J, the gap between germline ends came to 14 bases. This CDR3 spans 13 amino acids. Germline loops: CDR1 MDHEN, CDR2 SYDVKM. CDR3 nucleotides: TGTGCCAGCACCACTAACAGGGTGTATGGCTACACCTTC. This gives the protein CASTTNRVYGYTF.

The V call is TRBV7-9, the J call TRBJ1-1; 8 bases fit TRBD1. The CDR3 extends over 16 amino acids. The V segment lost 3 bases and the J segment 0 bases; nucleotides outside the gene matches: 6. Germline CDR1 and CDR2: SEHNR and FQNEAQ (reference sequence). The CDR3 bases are TGTGCCAGCAGCTTTGACAGGGGTCGTATGAACACTGAAGCTTTCTTT. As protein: CASSFDRGRMNTEAFF.